Listed below are T cell receptor beta chains from one sample, sequenced in a study of T cell responses to AZD1222 COVID-19 vaccine. Libraries were prepared by immunoSEQ multiplex PCR; TCRdb keeps only in-frame clonotypes and omits some of them. The repertoire holds approximately 190,000 clones, with approximately 92% as singletons. Material: peripheral blood, obtained on day 0 of AZD1222 vaccination. Receptors originate from an adult in good health. The CDR3 runs from the conserved cysteine through the conserved F or W. Fields, in order: V gene, CDR3 length, D gene, clone size, J gene, CDR3 DNA, CDR3 protein. D genes are given only for firm matches. Part of the rows lack a size; the others show once, few, many or a class for expanded clones.

TRBV10-3	14	.	.	TRBJ1-1	TGTGCCATCAGGCCGACAGATGGGAACACTGAAGCTTTCTTT	CAIRPTDGNTEAFF
TRBV12-3/TRBV12-4	12	.	.	TRBJ2-1	TGTGCCAGCAGTCACAGGGATCCTGAGCAGTTCTTC	CASSHRDPEQFF
TRBV27	15	.	.	TRBJ1-1	TGTGCCAGCAGTTCCCGGGGGCCGGTGAACACTGAAGCTTTCTTT	CASSSRGPVNTEAFF
TRBV4-1	15	TRBD1	few	TRBJ1-4	TGCGCCAGCAGCCTTGAAAACAGGGGTTTCAAAAAACTGTTTTTT	CASSLENRGFKKLFF
TRBV2	17	.	.	TRBJ1-4	TGTGCCAGCAGGGAATGGGGGCAGGGTGATGCTAATGAAAAACTGTTTTTT	CASREWGQGDANEKLFF
TRBV20-1	14	.	.	TRBJ2-7	TGCAGTGCTAGTTCACCCGGGGACTTCTACGAGCAGTACTTC	CSASSPGDFYEQYF
TRBV28	15	.	.	TRBJ1-2	TGTGCCAGCAGGGGGCTGACTGGACAGACCTATGGCTACACCTTC	CASRGLTGQTYGYTF
TRBV5-1	16	.	.	TRBJ1-3	TGCGCCAGCAGCTTTTCAATGGAAAACTCTGGAAACACCATATATTTT	CASSFSMENSGNTIYF
TRBV7-9	13	.	.	TRBJ2-7	TGTGCCAGCAGCTTAGTCTTTACGGACGAGCAGTACTTC	CASSLVFTDEQYF
TRBV4-3	14	.	.	TRBJ1-4	TGCGCCAGCAGCCAAGAAGGTCTCGATGAAAAACTGTTTTTT	CASSQEGLDEKLFF
TRBV3-1/TRBV3-2	13	.	.	TRBJ1-1	TGTGCCAGCAGCCAAGGCAGTTACACTGAAGCTTTCTTT	CASSQGSYTEAFF
TRBV29-1	15	.	.	TRBJ2-7	TGCAGCGTTGGCACCAGGAAAGGGAGCTCCTACGAGCAGTACTTC	CSVGTRKGSSYEQYF
TRBV5-4	17	.	few	TRBJ1-6	TGTGCCAGCAGCCGCCATCCGGGAGGGAACTATAATTCACCCCTCCACTTT	CASSRHPGGNYNSPLHF
TRBV19	13	.	.	TRBJ1-1	TGTGCCAGTAGTATAGGAGCGTTTACTGAAGCTTTCTTT	CASSIGAFTEAFF
TRBV18	18	TRBD1	.	TRBJ1-1	TGTGCCAGCTCACTCCTCGGGGGACAGGGGGCTTTGAACACTGAAGCTTTCTTT	CASSLLGGQGALNTEAFF
TRBV3-1/TRBV3-2	14	TRBD1	.	TRBJ1-2	TGTGCCAGCGGAATTGTTGGGGACAGAGGTGGCTACACCTTC	CASGIVGDRGGYTF
TRBV7-9	15	.	.	TRBJ2-2	TGTGCCAGCAAACCCCAGGGTTCCAAGGACGGGGAGCTGTTTTTT	CASKPQGSKDGELFF
TRBV6-5	14	TRBD1	.	TRBJ1-4	TGTGCCAGCAGTTATCAGGGGGGCGATGAAAAACTGTTTTTT	CASSYQGGDEKLFF
TRBV6-5	13	.	.	TRBJ1-1	TGTGCCAGCAGGTGGGGGCCCAACACTGAAGCTTTCTTT	CASRWGPNTEAFF
TRBV6-1	15	.	.	TRBJ1-2	TGTGCCAGCAGTGAAGGCCGGGGACCACCCTATGGCTACACCTTC	CASSEGRGPPYGYTF
TRBV10-3	12	.	.	TRBJ1-1	TGTGCCATCAGTGTCGAGGGCACTGAAGCTTTCTTT	CAISVEGTEAFF
TRBV28	13	.	.	TRBJ1-2	TGTGCCAGCAGACCGTCCGGGGGGAACGGCTACACCTTC	CASRPSGGNGYTF
TRBV27	14	.	.	TRBJ1-4	TGTGCCAGCAGTTTGGGGGTTCTGAATGAAAAACTGTTTTTT	CASSLGVLNEKLFF
TRBV10-2	14	.	.	TRBJ1-6	TGCGCCAGCAGGGACAGCTCCTATAATTCACCCCTCCACTTT	CASRDSSYNSPLHF
TRBV5-4	17	TRBD2	.	TRBJ2-5	TGTGCCAGCAGCTGGGGCGGGGGACTAGCGGGTCAAGAGACCCAGTACTTC	CASSWGGGLAGQETQYF
TRBV3-1/TRBV3-2	11	.	.	TRBJ2-7	TGTGCCAGCAGCCTCACCTACGAGCAGTACTTC	CASSLTYEQYF
TRBV30	12	TRBD1	.	TRBJ1-5	TGTGCCTGGAGTAATAGGGAGGGGGCTCCGCATTTT	CAWSNREGAPHF
TRBV12-3/TRBV12-4	12	.	.	TRBJ2-1	TGTGCCAGCAGCCCAGGGGGGAGTGAGCAGTTCTTC	CASSPGGSEQFF
TRBV10-3	16	TRBD1	.	TRBJ1-1	TGTGCCATCAGTCCGGGACAGGGGCGTTTGAACACTGAAGCTTTCTTT	CAISPGQGRLNTEAFF
TRBV27	18	TRBD1	.	TRBJ1-6	TGTGCCAGCAGTTTCTTGGGACAGGGGGGGTCCTATAATTCACCCCTCCACTTT	CASSFLGQGGSYNSPLHF
TRBV18	12	.	.	TRBJ2-7	TGTGCCAGCTCACAGCTGAGTTACGAGCAGTACTTC	CASSQLSYEQYF
TRBV6-5	15	TRBD1	.	TRBJ1-6	TGTGCCAGCATCCCACAGGGGACCTATAATTCACCCCTCCACTTT	CASIPQGTYNSPLHF